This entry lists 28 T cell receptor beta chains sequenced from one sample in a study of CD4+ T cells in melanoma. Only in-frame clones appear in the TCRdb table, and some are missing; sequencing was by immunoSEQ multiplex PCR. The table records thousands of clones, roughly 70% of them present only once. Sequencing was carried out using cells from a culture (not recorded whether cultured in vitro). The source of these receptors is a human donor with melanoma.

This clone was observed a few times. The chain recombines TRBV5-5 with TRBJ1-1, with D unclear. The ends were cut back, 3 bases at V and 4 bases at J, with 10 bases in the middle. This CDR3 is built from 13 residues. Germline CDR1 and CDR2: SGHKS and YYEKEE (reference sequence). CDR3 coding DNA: TGTGCCAGCAGCTACGACGCGGTCACTGAAGCTTTCTTT. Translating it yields CASSYDAVTEAFF.

The CDR3 sequence is CASSPRGQGRVEQYF. The CDR3 coding sequence is TGTGCCAGCAGCCCACGGGGGCAGGGGAGGGTCGAGCAGTACTTC. The V and J genes are TRBV14 and TRBJ2-7; D is possibly TRBD2 (7 bases). Germline values: CDR1 SGHDN, CDR2 FVKESK. The CDR3 sequence is 15 residues long. V gave up 4 bases and J gave up 6 bases, with 19 bases separating them. Complete variable domain (other parts from reference TRBV14 and TRBJ2-7): EAGVTQFPSHSVIEKGQTVTLRCDPISGHDNLYWYRRVMGKEIKFLLHFVKESKQDESGMPNNRFLAERTGGTYSTLKVQPAELEDSGVYFCASSPRGQGRVEQYFGPGTRLTVT.

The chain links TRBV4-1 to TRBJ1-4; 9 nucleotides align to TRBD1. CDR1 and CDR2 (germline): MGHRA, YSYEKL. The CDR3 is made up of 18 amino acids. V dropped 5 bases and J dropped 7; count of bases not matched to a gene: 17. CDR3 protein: CASSMRDREPVWGEKLFF. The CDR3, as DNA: TGCGCCAGCAGCATGCGGGACAGGGAGCCAGTATGGGGTGAAAAACTGTTTTTT.

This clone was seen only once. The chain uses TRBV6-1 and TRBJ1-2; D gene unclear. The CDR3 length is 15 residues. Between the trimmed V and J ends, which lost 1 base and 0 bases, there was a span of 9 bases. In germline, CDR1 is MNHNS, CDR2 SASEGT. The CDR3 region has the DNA TGTGCCAGCAGTGAAGAAGGTGTCCCTAACTATGGCTACACCTTC. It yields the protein CASSEEGVPNYGYTF.

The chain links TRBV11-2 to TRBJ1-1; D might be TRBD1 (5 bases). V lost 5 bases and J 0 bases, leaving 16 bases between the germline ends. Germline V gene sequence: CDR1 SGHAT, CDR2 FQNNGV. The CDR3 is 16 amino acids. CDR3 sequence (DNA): TGTGCCAGCAGCCAAGGTCTGGGGCTTATGAACACTGAAGCTTTCTTT. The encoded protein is CASSQGLGLMNTEAFF.

The CDR3, as DNA: TGTGCCACCAGTGGGTTCCACGAGCAGTACTTC. Translation gives CATSGFHEQYF. The V call is TRBV24-1, the J call TRBJ2-7; D is uncertain. Trimming stripped 5 bases from V and 5 bases from J, with 6 bases between. CDR3 size: 11 residues. Germline V gene data show CDR1 as KGHDR and CDR2 as SFDVKD.

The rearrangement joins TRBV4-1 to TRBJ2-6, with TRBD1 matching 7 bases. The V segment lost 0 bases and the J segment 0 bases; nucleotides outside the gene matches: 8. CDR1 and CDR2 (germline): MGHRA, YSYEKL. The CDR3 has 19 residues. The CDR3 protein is CASSQDTRDSRSGANVLTF. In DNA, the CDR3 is TGCGCCAGCAGCCAAGATACTCGGGACAGTCGCTCTGGGGCCAACGTCCTGACTTTC.

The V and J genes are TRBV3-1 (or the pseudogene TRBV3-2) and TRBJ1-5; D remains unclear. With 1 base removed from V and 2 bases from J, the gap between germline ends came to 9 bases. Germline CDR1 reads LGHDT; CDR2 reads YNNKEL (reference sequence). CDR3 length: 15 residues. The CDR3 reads CASSQGPGGNQPQHF. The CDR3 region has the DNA TGTGCCAGCAGCCAAGGACCAGGCGGCAATCAGCCCCAGCATTTT.

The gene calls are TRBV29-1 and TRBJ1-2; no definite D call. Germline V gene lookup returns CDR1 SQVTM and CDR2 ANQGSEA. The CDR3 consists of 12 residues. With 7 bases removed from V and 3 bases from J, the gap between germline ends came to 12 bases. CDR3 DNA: TGCAGCGGCAATTCGGTCGACTATGGCTACACCTTC. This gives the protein CSGNSVDYGYTF.

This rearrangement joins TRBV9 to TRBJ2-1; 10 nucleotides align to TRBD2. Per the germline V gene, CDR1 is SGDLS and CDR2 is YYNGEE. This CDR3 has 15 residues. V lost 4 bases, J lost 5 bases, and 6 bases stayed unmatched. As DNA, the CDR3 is TGTGCCAGCAGCCCCAGCGGGGGGGATAACAATGAGCAGTTCTTC. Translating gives CASSPSGGDNNEQFF.

The CDR3 loop is CASGFESASDPEAFF. The CDR3 nucleotides read TGTGCTAGTGGTTTTGAATCCGCAAGCGACCCCGAAGCTTTCTTT. The rearrangement joins TRBV12-5 to TRBJ1-1; D remains ambiguous. With 3 bases removed from V and 8 bases from J, the gap between germline ends came to 19 bases. The germline CDR1 and CDR2 sequences are LGHNT and FRNRAP. The CDR3 consists of 15 residues.

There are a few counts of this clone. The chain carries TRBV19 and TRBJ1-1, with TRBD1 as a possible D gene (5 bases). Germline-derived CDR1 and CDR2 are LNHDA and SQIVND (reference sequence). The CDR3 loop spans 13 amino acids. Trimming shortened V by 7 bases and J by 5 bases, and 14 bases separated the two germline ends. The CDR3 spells CASTRGGRTEAFF. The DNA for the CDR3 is TGTGCCAGTACTAGGGGCGGACGGACTGAAGCTTTCTTT.

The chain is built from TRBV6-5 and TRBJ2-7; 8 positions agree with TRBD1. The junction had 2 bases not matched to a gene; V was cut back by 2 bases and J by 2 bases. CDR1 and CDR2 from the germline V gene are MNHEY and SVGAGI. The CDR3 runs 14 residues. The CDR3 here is CASSYGQGPYEQYF. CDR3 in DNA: TGTGCCAGCAGTTACGGACAGGGACCCTACGAGCAGTACTTC.

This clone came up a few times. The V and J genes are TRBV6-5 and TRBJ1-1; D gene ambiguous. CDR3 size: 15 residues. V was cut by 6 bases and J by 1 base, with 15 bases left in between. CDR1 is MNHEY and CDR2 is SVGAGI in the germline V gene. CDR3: CASRLGSNPNTEAFF. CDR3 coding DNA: TGTGCCAGCAGACTCGGGTCAAACCCGAACACTGAAGCTTTCTTT.

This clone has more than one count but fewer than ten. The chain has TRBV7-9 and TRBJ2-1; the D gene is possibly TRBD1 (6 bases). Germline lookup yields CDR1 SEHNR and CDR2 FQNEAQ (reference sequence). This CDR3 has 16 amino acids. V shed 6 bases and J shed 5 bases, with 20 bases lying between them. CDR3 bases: TGTGCCAGCAGTTCCCCGCTGGGGGCGGCTCACAATGAGCAGTTCTTC. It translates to CASSSPLGAAHNEQFF.

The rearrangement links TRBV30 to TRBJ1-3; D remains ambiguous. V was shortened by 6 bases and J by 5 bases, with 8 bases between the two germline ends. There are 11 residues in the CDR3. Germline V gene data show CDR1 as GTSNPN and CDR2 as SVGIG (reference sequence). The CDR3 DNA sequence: TGTGCCTGTGAACGTAGAAACACCATATATTTT. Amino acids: CACERRNTIYF. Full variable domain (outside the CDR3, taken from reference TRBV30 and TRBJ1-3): SQTIHQWPATLVQPVGSPLSLECTVEGTSNPNLYWYRQAAGRGLQLLFYSVGIGQISSEVPQNLSASRPQDRQFILSSKKLLLSDSGFYLCACERRNTIYFGEGSWLTVV.

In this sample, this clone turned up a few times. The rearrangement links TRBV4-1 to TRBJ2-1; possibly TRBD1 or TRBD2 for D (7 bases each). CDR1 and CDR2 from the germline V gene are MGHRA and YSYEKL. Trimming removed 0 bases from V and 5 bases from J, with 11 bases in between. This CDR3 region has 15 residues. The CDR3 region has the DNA TGCGCCAGCAGCCAAGACCAGGGGGGGGACAATGAGCAGTTCTTC. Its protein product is CASSQDQGGDNEQFF.

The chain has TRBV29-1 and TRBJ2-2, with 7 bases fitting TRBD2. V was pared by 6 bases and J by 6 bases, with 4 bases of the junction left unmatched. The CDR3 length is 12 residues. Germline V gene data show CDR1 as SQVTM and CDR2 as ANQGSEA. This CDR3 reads CSVERGAGELFF. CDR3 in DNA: TGCAGCGTAGAACGGGGGGCCGGGGAGCTGTTTTTT.

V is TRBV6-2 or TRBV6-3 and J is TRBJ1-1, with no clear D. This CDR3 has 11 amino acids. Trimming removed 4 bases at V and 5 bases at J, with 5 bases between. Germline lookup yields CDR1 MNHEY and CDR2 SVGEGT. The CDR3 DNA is TGTGCCAGCAGTTTGGGAACTGAAGCTTTCTTT. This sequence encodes CASSLGTEAFF.

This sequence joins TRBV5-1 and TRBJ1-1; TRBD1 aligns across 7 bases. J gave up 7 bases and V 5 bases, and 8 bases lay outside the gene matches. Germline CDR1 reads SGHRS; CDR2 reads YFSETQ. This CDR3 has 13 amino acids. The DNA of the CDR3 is TGCGCCAGCAGACCACGACAGGGTGATGAAGCTTTCTTT. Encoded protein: CASRPRQGDEAFF.

CDR3 nucleotides: TGCGCCAGCAGCCAATTAGTAGGGTCCTCCCGACAGGTCACCGGGGAGCTGTTTTTT. Amino acid sequence: CASSQLVGSSRQVTGELFF. This rearrangement joins TRBV4-1 to TRBJ2-2; D might be TRBD1 (6 bases). Trimming took off 2 bases at V and 4 bases at J, with 23 bases between the two ends. Germline-derived CDR1 and CDR2 are MGHRA and YSYEKL. The CDR3 is 19 amino acids.

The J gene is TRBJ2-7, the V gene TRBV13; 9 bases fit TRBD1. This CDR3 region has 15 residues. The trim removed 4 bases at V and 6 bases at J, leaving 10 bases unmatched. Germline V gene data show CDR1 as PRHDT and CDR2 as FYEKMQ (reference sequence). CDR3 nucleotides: TGTGCCAGCAGCTCGTCAACCGGGACAGGGTCCGAGCAGTACTTC. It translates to CASSSSTGTGSEQYF.

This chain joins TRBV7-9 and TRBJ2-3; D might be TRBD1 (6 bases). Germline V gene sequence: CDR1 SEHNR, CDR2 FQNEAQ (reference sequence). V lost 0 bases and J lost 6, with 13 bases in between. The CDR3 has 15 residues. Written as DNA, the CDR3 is TGTGCCAGCAGCTTAGCAGGGGCAGGGGTTGATACGCAGTATTTT. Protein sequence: CASSLAGAGVDTQYF.

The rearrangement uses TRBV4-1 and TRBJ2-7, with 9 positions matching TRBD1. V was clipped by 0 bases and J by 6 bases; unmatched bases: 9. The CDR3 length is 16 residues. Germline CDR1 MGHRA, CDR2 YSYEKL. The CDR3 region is CASSQDLRDRVTEQYF. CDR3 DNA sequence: TGCGCCAGCAGCCAAGATCTCCGGGACAGGGTTACCGAGCAGTACTTC.

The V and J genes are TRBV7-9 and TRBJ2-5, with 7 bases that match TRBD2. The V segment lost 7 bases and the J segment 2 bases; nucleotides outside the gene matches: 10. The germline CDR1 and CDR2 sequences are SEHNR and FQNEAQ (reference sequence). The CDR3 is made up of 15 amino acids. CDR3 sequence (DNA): TGTGCCAGCATCCCCTGGGAGGGTAGTCAAGAGACCCAGTACTTC. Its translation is CASIPWEGSQETQYF.

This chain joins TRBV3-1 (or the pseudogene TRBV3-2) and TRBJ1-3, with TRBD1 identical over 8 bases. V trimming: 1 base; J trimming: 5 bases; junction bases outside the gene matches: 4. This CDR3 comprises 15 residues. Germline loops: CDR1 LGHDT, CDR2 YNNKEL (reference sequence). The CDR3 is CASSQGTGPRNTIYF. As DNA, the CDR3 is TGTGCCAGCAGCCAAGGGACAGGGCCGCGAAACACCATATATTTT.

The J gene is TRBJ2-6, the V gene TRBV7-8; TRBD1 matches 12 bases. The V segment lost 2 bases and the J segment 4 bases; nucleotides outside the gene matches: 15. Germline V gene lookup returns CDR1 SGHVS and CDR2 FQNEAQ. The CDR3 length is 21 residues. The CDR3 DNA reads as TGTGCCAGCAGCTTATTCCGGGACAGGGGGCAAAAAACGGCGGGGGCCAACGTCCTGACTTTC. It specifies CASSLFRDRGQKTAGANVLTF.

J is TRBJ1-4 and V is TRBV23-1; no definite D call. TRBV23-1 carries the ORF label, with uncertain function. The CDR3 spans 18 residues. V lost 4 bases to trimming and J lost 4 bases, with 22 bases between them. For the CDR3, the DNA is TGCGCCAGCAGTCCCCCCACCGTTACCCTTCGACGTAATGAAAAACTGTTTTTT. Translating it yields CASSPPTVTLRRNEKLFF.